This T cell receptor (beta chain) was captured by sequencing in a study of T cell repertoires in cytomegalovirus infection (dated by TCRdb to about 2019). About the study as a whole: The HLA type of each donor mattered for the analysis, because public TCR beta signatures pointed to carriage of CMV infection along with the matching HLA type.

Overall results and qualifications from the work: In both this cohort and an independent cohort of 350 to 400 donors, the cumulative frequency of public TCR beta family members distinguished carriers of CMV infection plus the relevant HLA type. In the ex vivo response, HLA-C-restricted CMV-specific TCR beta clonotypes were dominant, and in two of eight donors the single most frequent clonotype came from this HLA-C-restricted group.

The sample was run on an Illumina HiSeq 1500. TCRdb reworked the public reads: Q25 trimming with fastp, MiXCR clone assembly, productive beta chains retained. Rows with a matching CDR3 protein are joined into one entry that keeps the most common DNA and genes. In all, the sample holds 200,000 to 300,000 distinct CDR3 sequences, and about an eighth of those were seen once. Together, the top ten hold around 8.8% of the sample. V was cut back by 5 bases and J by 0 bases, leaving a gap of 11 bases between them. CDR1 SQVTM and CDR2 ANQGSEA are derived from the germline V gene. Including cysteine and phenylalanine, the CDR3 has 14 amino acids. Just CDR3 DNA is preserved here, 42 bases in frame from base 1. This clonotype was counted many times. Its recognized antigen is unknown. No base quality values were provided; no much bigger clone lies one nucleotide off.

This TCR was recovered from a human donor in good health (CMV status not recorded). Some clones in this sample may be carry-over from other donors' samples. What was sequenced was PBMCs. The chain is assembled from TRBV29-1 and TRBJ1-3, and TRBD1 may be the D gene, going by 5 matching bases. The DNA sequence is TGCAGCGTTCGGGACCCCTCCTCTGGAAACACCATATATTTT. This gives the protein CSVRDPSSGNTIYF. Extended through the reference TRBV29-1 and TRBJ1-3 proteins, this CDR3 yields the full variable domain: SAVISQKPSRDICQRGTSLTIQCQVDSQVTMMFWYRQQPGQSLTLIATANQGSEATYESGFVIDKFPISRPNLTFSTLTVSNMSPEDSSIYLCSVRDPSSGNTIYFGEGSWLTVV.